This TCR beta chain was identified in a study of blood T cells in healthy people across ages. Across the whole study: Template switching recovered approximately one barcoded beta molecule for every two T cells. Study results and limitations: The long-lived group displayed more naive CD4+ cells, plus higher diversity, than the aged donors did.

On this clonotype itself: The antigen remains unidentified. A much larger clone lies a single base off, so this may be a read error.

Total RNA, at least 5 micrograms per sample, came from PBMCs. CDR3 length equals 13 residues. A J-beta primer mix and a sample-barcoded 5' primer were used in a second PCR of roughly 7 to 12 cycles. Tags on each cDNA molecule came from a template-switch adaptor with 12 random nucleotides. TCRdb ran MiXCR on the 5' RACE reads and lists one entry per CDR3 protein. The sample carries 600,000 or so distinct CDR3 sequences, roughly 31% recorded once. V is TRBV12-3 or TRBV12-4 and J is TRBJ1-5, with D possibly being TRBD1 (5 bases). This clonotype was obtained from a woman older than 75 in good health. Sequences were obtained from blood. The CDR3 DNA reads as TGTGCCAGCAGTCGGGGCCAGAATCCGCCCCAGCATTTT. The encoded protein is CASSRGQNPPQHF.